Shown below are 10 T cell receptor beta chains from a single sample sequenced in a study of cytomegalovirus exposure and HLA in healthy donors. A multiplex PCR was run with 60 Vbeta primers and 13 Jbeta primers. Repertoires were generated with immunoSEQ multiplex PCR, while TCRdb's copy carries only in-frame clones and drops some. The table shows 200,000 to 250,000 clones, with around 70% occurring only once. Sequenced input: PBMCs. These receptors originate from a man in his forties in good health and CMV-seropositive.

Turning to this clone: At the DNA level, this CDR3 is encoded by other sequences in the same sample as well. The chain employs TRBV7-9 and TRBJ1-1; 7 bases are shared with TRBD1. J was trimmed by 3 bases and V by 5 bases; bases with no gene match: 6. The CDR3 totals 14 residues. Germline CDR1 is SEHNR and CDR2 is FQNEAQ (reference sequence). For the CDR3, the DNA is TGTGCCAGCAGCCTACAGGGGCGTGACACTGAAGCTTTCTTT. Translated: CASSLQGRDTEAFF. Complete variable domain (other parts from reference TRBV7-9 and TRBJ1-1): DTGVSQNPRHKITKRGQNVTFRCDPISEHNRLYWYRQTLGQGPEFLTYFQNEAQLEKSRLLSDRFSAERPKGSFSTLEIQRTEQGDSAMYLCASSLQGRDTEAFFGQGTRLTVV.

In the case of this clone: Compared with germline, one end of the junction differs, possibly owing to a read error. The J gene is TRBJ2-7, the V gene TRBV7-9; TRBD2 aligns across 13 bases. Germline values: CDR1 SEHNR, CDR2 FQNEAQ (reference sequence). There are 15 residues in the CDR3. In DNA, the CDR3 is TGTTCCAGCAGCCCCCGGACTAGCGGGGGCTACGAGCAGTACTTC. Translation gives CSSSPRTSGGYEQYF.

The CDR3 DNA is TGTGCCAGCAGTTCGAGGTACGAGCAGTACTTC. It yields the protein CASSSRYEQYF. This rearrangement joins TRBV6-5 to TRBJ2-7; D unresolved. The CDR3 contains 11 residues. In germline, CDR1 is MNHEY, CDR2 SVGAGI. V was trimmed by 4 bases and J by 4 bases, leaving 5 bases between them.

The chain joins TRBV28 to TRBJ1-4; D not resolved. CDR3 length: 17 residues. Trimming took off 2 bases at V and 0 bases at J, with 13 bases between the two ends. Germline loops: CDR1 MDHEN, CDR2 SYDVKM. The CDR3 here is CASSLKVGPATNEKLFF. The CDR3, as DNA: TGTGCCAGCAGTTTAAAGGTGGGCCCGGCAACTAATGAAAAACTGTTTTTT.

CDR3 protein: CASSLTDTLGTEAFF. The DNA of the CDR3 is TGCGCCAGCAGCTTGACGGACACCTTGGGGACTGAAGCTTTCTTT. The chain combines TRBV5-1 with TRBJ1-1; tentatively, D is TRBD1 (5 bases). The ends were cut back, 1 base at V and 5 bases at J, with 15 bases in the middle. Germline CDR1 SGHRS, CDR2 YFSETQ. There are 15 residues in the CDR3.

In its sample, this clone was seen once. CDR3 bases: TGTGCCAGCGCCCCCCGGCAGGGCGTAGAAAAACTGTTTTTT. It translates to CASAPRQGVEKLFF. The J gene is TRBJ1-4, the V gene TRBV9; possible D gene TRBD1, 5 bases. Trimming pared 7 bases from V and 8 bases from J, leaving 18 bases between. CDR1 and CDR2 (germline): SGDLS, YYNGEE. CDR3 size: 14 residues. Full variable domain (missing parts from reference TRBV9 and TRBJ1-4): DSGVTQTPKHLITATGQRVTLRCSPRSGDLSVYWYQQSLDQGLQFLIQYYNGEERAKGNILERFSAQQFPDLHSELNLSSLELGDSALYFCASAPRQGVEKLFFGSGTQLSVL.

The chain couples TRBV5-1 to TRBJ2-5, with unresolved D. The germline V gene has CDR1 SGHRS and CDR2 YFSETQ. CDR3 size: 14 residues. Trimming left V 1 base short and J 1 base short, with 8 bases between. The CDR3 DNA reads as TGCGCCAGCAGCTTGAATAGCCCCCAAGAGACCCAGTACTTC. It specifies CASSLNSPQETQYF.

The gene calls are TRBV28 and TRBJ2-3; D gene ambiguous. The CDR3 spans 13 residues. Trimming left V 6 bases short and J 3 bases short, with 10 bases between. The germline V gene has CDR1 MDHEN and CDR2 SYDVKM. CDR3 DNA: TGTGCCAGCAGCGACCTCGGGACAGATACGCAGTATTTT. Encoded protein: CASSDLGTDTQYF.

The J gene is TRBJ1-3, the V gene TRBV9; D is ambiguous. The CDR3 has 15 residues. Germline-derived CDR1 and CDR2 are SGDLS and YYNGEE. Trimming removed 4 bases from V and 0 bases from J, with 11 bases in between. In nucleotides, the CDR3 is TGTGCCAGCAGCACCCTCCTGAGCTCTGGAAACACCATATATTTT. Protein: CASSTLLSSGNTIYF.

The chain has TRBV29-1 and TRBJ2-3; TRBD1 might be the D (6 bases). Germline values: CDR1 SQVTM, CDR2 ANQGSEA. This CDR3 has 13 amino acids. The CDR3 sequence: CGAGVSSTDTQYF. In DNA, the CDR3 is TGCGGAGCAGGGGTCTCCAGCACAGATACGCAGTATTTT.